This T cell receptor beta chain was obtained from a study of blood T cell repertoires in COVID-19. Study-level background: PBMCs, B-cell-depleted T cells, or T cells were the source of the cDNA or gDNA that made up the material.

Only in-frame clones appear in the TCRdb table, and some are missing; sequencing was by immunoSEQ multiplex PCR. The sample yields roughly 120,000 clones, 85% to 90% seen once. Patients of the Seattle cohort, enrolled during active infection, were followed longitudinally. A few counts support this clone. The CDR3 is 12 residues long. Germline V lookup: CDR1 LGHDT, CDR2 YNNKEL (reference sequence). V lost 2 bases to trimming and J lost 6 bases, with 5 bases between them. Input material: peripheral blood. This chain links TRBV3-1 (or the pseudogene TRBV3-2) with TRBJ1-3; D call uncertain. The TCR was taken from a woman of 80 years or more with COVID-19, enrolled during active disease. CDR3 DNA: TGTGCCAGCAGCCAACTATTAAACACCATATATTTT. Protein product: CASSQLLNTIYF.